The rows below give T cell receptor beta chains drawn from one sample of a study of T cell repertoires in cytomegalovirus infection. Their cognate antigens are unknown. TCRdb re-analysed the reads in MiXCR, keeping a single row per CDR3 protein. Of around 710,000 distinct CDR3 sequences listed, just under 30% are singletons. This specimen consisted of cultured CD8+ T cells from PBMCs, obtained from culture after CMV antigen stimulation. The receptors were gathered from a human donor in good health (CMV status not recorded). Some clones in this sample may be carry-over from other donors' samples. Each CDR3 is given with its conserved first and last residue. A D gene is named only where the DNA matches it firmly. Clone size appears in some rows only: once, few, many, or a class for an expanded clone.

V,J,size,D,length,CDR3,DNA
TRBV27,TRBJ2-4,many,.,15,CASNSGRTAKNIQYF,TGTGCCAGCAACTCAGGGCGAACAGCCAAAAACATTCAGTACTTC
TRBV12-3/TRBV12-4,TRBJ2-7,.,.,14,CASSPFTALYEQYF,TGTGCCAGCAGTCCCTTCACAGCGCTATACGAGCAGTACTTC
TRBV4-1,TRBJ1-1,.,TRBD1,17,CACSQDVLGTGMSEAFF,TGTGCCTGCAGCCAAGATGTGTTGGGGACAGGGATGTCTGAAGCTTTCTTT
TRBV18,TRBJ1-2,few,.,13,CASSPPGTDGYTF,TGTGCCAGCTCACCCCCCGGGACTGATGGCTACACCTTC
TRBV24-1,TRBJ2-2,.,.,13,CATATGSTGELFF,TGTGCCACAGCAACAGGGTCCACCGGGGAGCTGTTTTTT
TRBV6-5,TRBJ2-6,many,.,21,CASSYSGPGGSRISGANVLTF,TGTGCCAGCAGTTACTCAGGCCCAGGGGGGAGTAGGATCTCTGGGGCCAACGTCCTGACTTTC
TRBV12-3/TRBV12-4,TRBJ1-2,.,.,13,CASSPYRESGYTF,TGTGCCAGCAGTCCTTACAGGGAGTCTGGCTACACCTTC
TRBV4-1,TRBJ2-1,many,.,12,CASSQVGGEQFF,TGCGCCAGCAGCCAAGTTGGTGGTGAGCAGTTCTTC
TRBV27,TRBJ2-3,few,TRBD1,14,CASSSGQLTDTQYF,TGTGCCAGCAGTTCGGGACAGCTAACAGATACGCAGTATTTT
TRBV20-1,TRBJ2-1,many,TRBD2,11,CSAGLANEQFF,TGCAGTGCTGGACTAGCGAATGAGCAGTTCTTC
TRBV2,TRBJ2-7,.,TRBD1,15,CASSPKGTGAYEQYF,TGTGCCAGCAGCCCCAAGGGGACAGGAGCCTACGAGCAGTACTTC
TRBV7-2,TRBJ2-7,few,TRBD1,16,CASSLAGQAIVYEQYF,TGTGCCAGCAGCTTAGCGGGACAGGCCATTGTCTACGAGCAGTACTTC
TRBV7-6,TRBJ2-2,many,.,18,CASSLTGRLMGNTGELFF,TGTGCCAGCAGCTTAACAGGACGCTTGATGGGGAACACCGGGGAGCTGTTTTTT
TRBV20-1,TRBJ2-7,.,.,15,CSAAQGQLGFYEQYF,TGCAGTGCTGCCCAAGGACAGCTAGGTTTCTACGAGCAGTACTTC
TRBV27,TRBJ2-7,many,TRBD1,15,CASSLSGTGAYEQYF,TGTGCCAGCAGTTTATCCGGGACAGGGGCCTACGAGCAGTACTTC
TRBV20-1,TRBJ1-1,few,TRBD1,13,CSAYRQGNTEAFF,TGCAGTGCTTACAGACAGGGGAACACTGAAGCTTTCTTT
TRBV28,TRBJ2-1,.,TRBD1,14,CASSDRDRDNEQFF,TGTGCCAGCAGTGACCGGGACAGGGATAATGAGCAGTTCTTC
TRBV2,TRBJ1-2,.,TRBD1,16,CASSEPGTGANYGYTF,TGTGCCAGCAGTGAACCAGGGACAGGAGCCAACTATGGCTACACCTTC
TRBV5-4,TRBJ2-3,.,TRBD2,17,CASSLWTSGGPTDTQYF,TGTGCCAGCAGCCTCTGGACTAGCGGGGGGCCCACAGATACGCAGTATTTT
TRBV7-4,TRBJ1-1,.,.,15,CASSTSGFGNTEAFF,TGTGCCAGCAGCACGAGCGGTTTTGGGAACACTGAAGCTTTCTTT
TRBV7-7,TRBJ2-5,few,.,15,CASSLGQSLQETQYF,TGTGCTAGCAGCTTAGGACAGAGCCTCCAAGAGACCCAGTACTTC
TRBV27,TRBJ2-1,.,.,15,CASSLSGWFRDEQFF,TGTGCCAGCAGTTTATCGGGCTGGTTTCGCGATGAGCAGTTCTTC
TRBV6-6,TRBJ2-3,few,.,16,CASSYVRGAGTDTQYF,TGTGCCAGCAGTTACGTTCGGGGGGCTGGTACAGATACGCAGTATTTT
TRBV4-3,TRBJ1-2,.,.,14,CASSQGGGRGGYTF,TGCGCCAGCAGCCAAGGAGGCGGAAGGGGTGGCTACACCTTC
TRBV20-1,TRBJ1-2,.,.,14,CSARTRESNYGYTF,TGCAGTGCTAGAACTCGGGAATCTAACTATGGCTACACCTTC
TRBV7-4,TRBJ2-3,few,TRBD1,16,CASSKQGSSSTDTQYF,TGTGCCAGCAGCAAACAGGGGTCCTCTAGCACAGATACGCAGTATTTT
TRBV7-9,TRBJ1-1,few,.,13,CASSTDDGPEAFF,TGTGCCAGCAGCACGGACGACGGACCTGAAGCTTTCTTT
TRBV12-3/TRBV12-4,TRBJ2-7,.,TRBD1,15,CASREPTGGYNEQYF,TGTGCCAGCAGAGAGCCCACAGGGGGTTATAACGAGCAGTACTTC
TRBV7-4,TRBJ2-3,.,.,16,CASSLGLFTSTDTQYF,TGTGCCAGCAGCTTAGGACTATTTACTAGCACAGATACGCAGTATTTT
TRBV6-2/TRBV6-3,TRBJ1-1,.,.,13,CASSHEGNTEAFF,TGTGCCAGCAGTCATGAGGGGAACACTGAAGCTTTCTTT
TRBV10-3,TRBJ1-1,once,.,15,CAISEWEGLNTEAFF,TGTGCCATCAGTGAGTGGGAGGGGTTGAACACTGAAGCTTTCTTT
TRBV19,TRBJ2-1,.,.,13,CASSISGINEQFF,TGTGCCAGTAGTATAAGTGGGATCAATGAGCAGTTCTTC
TRBV27,TRBJ1-2,.,.,14,CASSRTAVDYGYTF,TGTGCCAGCAGCAGGACAGCCGTTGACTATGGCTACACCTTC
TRBV7-3,TRBJ2-2,.,TRBD2,17,CASSPVNGGANTGELFF,TGTGCCAGCAGCCCCGTTAACGGGGGGGCGAACACCGGGGAGCTGTTTTTT
TRBV6-1,TRBJ1-5,once,.,17,CASSSAGGAASNQPQHF,TGTGCCAGCAGTTCCGCGGGGGGGGCGGCTAGCAATCAGCCCCAGCATTTT
TRBV6-1,TRBJ2-3,.,TRBD2,15,CASSPLASGADTQYF,TGTGCCAGCAGCCCCCTGGCTAGCGGGGCAGATACGCAGTATTTT
TRBV5-1,TRBJ1-4,.,.,16,CASSLPGGAGNEKLFF,TGCGCCAGCAGCTTACCGGGGGGCGCGGGGAATGAAAAACTGTTTTTT
TRBV5-1,TRBJ2-5,many,.,15,CASSFWGQGVETQYF,TGCGCCAGCAGTTTCTGGGGGCAGGGAGTAGAGACCCAGTACTTC
TRBV4-1,TRBJ2-1,.,TRBD1,14,CASSQGQGAYEQFF,TGCGCCAGCAGCCAGGGACAGGGGGCTTATGAGCAGTTCTTC
TRBV5-6,TRBJ2-1,.,.,16,CASSPEGVSSYNEQFF,TGTGCCAGCAGCCCCGAGGGCGTCAGCTCCTACAATGAGCAGTTCTTC
TRBV7-6,TRBJ2-5,.,TRBD1,14,CASSRWTGRETQYF,TGTGCCAGCAGCCGTTGGACAGGGAGGGAGACCCAGTACTTC
TRBV2,TRBJ1-2,few,TRBD1,13,CASRDRDVYGYTF,TGTGCCAGCAGGGACAGGGACGTCTATGGCTACACCTTC
TRBV25-1,TRBJ2-1,.,TRBD1,18,CASSDPGTGDSLYNEQFF,TGTGCCAGCAGTGACCCCGGGACAGGGGACTCTCTCTACAATGAGCAGTTCTTC
TRBV7-9,TRBJ2-1,.,TRBD1,13,CASSTDRVNEQFF,TGTGCCAGCAGCACAGACAGGGTCAATGAGCAGTTCTTC
TRBV7-8,TRBJ2-1,.,TRBD2,16,CASSFGLAAIYNEQFF,TGTGCCAGCAGCTTTGGACTAGCGGCCATCTACAATGAGCAGTTCTTC
TRBV12-3/TRBV12-4,TRBJ1-1,many,.,14,CASTLGGGAPEAFF,TGTGCCAGCACCTTGGGGGGGGGCGCCCCTGAAGCTTTCTTT
TRBV19,TRBJ2-6,few,.,14,CASSIDNGANVLTF,TGTGCCAGTAGTATCGATAATGGGGCCAACGTCCTGACTTTC
TRBV7-9,TRBJ2-1,once,.,19,CASVDLRGSTWDPYNEQFF,TGTGCCAGCGTGGATCTCCGGGGGTCTACGTGGGATCCTTACAATGAGCAGTTCTTC
TRBV7-9,TRBJ2-4,many,.,16,CASSLAPTAAKNIQYF,TGTGCCAGCAGCTTAGCCCCCACAGCCGCCAAAAACATTCAGTACTTC
TRBV6-2/TRBV6-3,TRBJ2-1,few,.,16,CASLTSVSDSYNEQFF,TGTGCCAGCCTGACTAGTGTATCCGACTCCTACAATGAGCAGTTCTTC
TRBV6-1,TRBJ2-2,many,.,14,CASSEIVDTGELFF,TGTGCCAGCAGTGAAATAGTCGACACCGGGGAGCTGTTTTTT
TRBV12-3/TRBV12-4,TRBJ1-1,few,.,12,CASENPGWEAFF,TGTGCCAGTGAAAACCCGGGGTGGGAAGCTTTCTTT
TRBV7-2,TRBJ2-2,many,.,12,CASSPPRRELFF,TGTGCCAGCAGCCCCCCGCGGAGGGAGCTGTTTTTT
TRBV10-3,TRBJ2-2,.,.,18,CAISAQSMTGRDTGELFF,TGTGCCATCAGTGCCCAATCGATGACAGGGAGGGACACCGGGGAGCTGTTTTTT
TRBV7-6,TRBJ1-1,many,TRBD1,16,CASSPEPDRGNTEAFF,TGTGCCAGCAGCCCGGAGCCTGACAGGGGGAACACTGAAGCTTTCTTT
TRBV7-8,TRBJ2-7,.,TRBD1,15,CASSLHQGQGYEQYF,TGTGCCAGCAGCTTGCACCAGGGACAGGGTTACGAGCAGTACTTC
TRBV19,TRBJ1-1,.,.,13,CASKGPKNTEAFF,TGTGCCAGTAAGGGACCAAAGAACACTGAAGCTTTCTTT
TRBV27,TRBJ2-7,few,TRBD1,14,CASRPGQASYEQYF,TGTGCCAGCAGGCCGGGACAGGCCTCCTACGAGCAGTACTTC
TRBV12-3/TRBV12-4,TRBJ2-3,.,TRBD2,22,CASRLPGTSGGANLSSTDTQYF,TGTGCCAGCAGACTCCCCGGGACTAGCGGGGGGGCCAATCTGTCGAGCACAGATACGCAGTATTTT